These 6 T cell receptor beta chains were sequenced from one sample in a study of T-cell memory formation after mild COVID-19. TCRdb ran MiXCR on the 5' RACE reads and lists one entry per CDR3 protein. The table shows 350,000 to 450,000 distinct CDR3 sequences, with under 15% occurring only once. The sequenced material came from PBMCs or a T cell subset sorted from them (not recorded which). These receptors all come from a man younger than 35 who had mild COVID-19 (a few samples of this study predate the infection). Cell type and time point are not known.

The V and J genes are TRBV7-9 and TRBJ2-1; a weak D match, TRBD2 (5 bases). CDR3 length: 15 amino acids. With 4 bases removed from V and 7 bases from J, the gap between germline ends came to 17 bases. CDR1 SEHNR and CDR2 FQNEAQ come from the germline V gene (reference sequence). For the CDR3, the DNA is TGTGCCAGCAGCTCGCCGCGGGCTAGATGGAATGAGCAGTTCTTC. This gives the protein CASSSPRARWNEQFF.

This clonotype occurred a few times. The chain has TRBV11-2 and TRBJ2-3, with 8 bases fitting TRBD2. V was clipped by 5 bases and J by 4 bases; unmatched bases: 5. Germline CDR1 and CDR2: SGHAT and FQNNGV. This CDR3 is built from 14 residues. The CDR3 protein is CASSPTSGADTQYF. CDR3 nucleotides: TGTGCCAGCAGCCCCACTAGCGGTGCAGATACGCAGTATTTT.

V usage is TRBV19 and J usage is TRBJ2-1; 9 nucleotides match TRBD2. V gave up 3 bases and J gave up 6 bases; unmatched junction bases: 6. CDR1 and CDR2 from the germline V gene are LNHDA and SQIVND (reference sequence). This CDR3 is built from 15 residues. The CDR3 DNA sequence: TGTGCCAGTAGTATGCAGGCGGGGGGGAGCAATGAGCAGTTCTTC. It is translated as CASSMQAGGSNEQFF. The full variable domain, with the rest looked up from reference TRBV19 and TRBJ2-1, is DGGITQSPKYLFRKEGQNVTLSCEQNLNHDAMYWYRQDPGQGLRLIYYSQIVNDFQKGDIAEGYSVSREKKESFPLTVTSAQKNPTAFYLCASSMQAGGSNEQFFGPGTRLTVL.

The rearrangement uses TRBV5-1 and TRBJ2-5; D not certain. This CDR3 is 14 amino acids long. Germline CDR1 and CDR2: SGHRS and YFSETQ. Trimming stripped 0 bases from V and 1 base from J, with 7 bases between. The CDR3: CASSLDEVQETQYF. CDR3 in DNA: TGCGCCAGCAGCTTGGATGAGGTCCAAGAGACCCAGTACTTC.

This clonotype came up a few times. The chain is built from TRBV6-5 and TRBJ2-3; TRBD2 matches at 9 bases. CDR3 size: 14 residues. Losses at the gene ends were 11 bases for V and 1 base for J; bases not matched to a gene: 7. Per the germline V gene, CDR1 is MNHEY and CDR2 is SVGAGI. The CDR3 region has the DNA TGTGCCTCCAAGACTAGCGGAGGCACAGATACGCAGTATTTT. It encodes CASKTSGGTDTQYF.

J is TRBJ2-1 and V is TRBV2; the match to TRBD2 covers 7 bases. Germline V gene sequence: CDR1 SNHLY, CDR2 FYNNEI. This CDR3 comprises 13 residues. Trimming cost V 10 bases and J 3 bases; bases outside gene matches: 6. CDR3 bases: TGTGCCATACGGGGGACTAACTACAATGAGCAGTTCTTC. The encoded protein is CAIRGTNYNEQFF.